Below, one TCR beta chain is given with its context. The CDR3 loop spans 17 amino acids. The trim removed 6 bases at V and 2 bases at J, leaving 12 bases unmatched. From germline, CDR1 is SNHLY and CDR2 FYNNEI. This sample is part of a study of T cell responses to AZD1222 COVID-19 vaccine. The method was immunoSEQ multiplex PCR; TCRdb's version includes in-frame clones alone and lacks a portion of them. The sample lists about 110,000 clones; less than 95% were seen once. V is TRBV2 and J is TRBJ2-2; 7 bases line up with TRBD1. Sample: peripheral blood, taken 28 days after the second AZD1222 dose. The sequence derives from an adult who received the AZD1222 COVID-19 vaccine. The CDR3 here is CASRSLQGSGNTGELFF. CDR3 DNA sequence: TGTGCCAGCAGATCACTACAGGGGTCGGGAAACACCGGGGAGCTGTTTTTT.